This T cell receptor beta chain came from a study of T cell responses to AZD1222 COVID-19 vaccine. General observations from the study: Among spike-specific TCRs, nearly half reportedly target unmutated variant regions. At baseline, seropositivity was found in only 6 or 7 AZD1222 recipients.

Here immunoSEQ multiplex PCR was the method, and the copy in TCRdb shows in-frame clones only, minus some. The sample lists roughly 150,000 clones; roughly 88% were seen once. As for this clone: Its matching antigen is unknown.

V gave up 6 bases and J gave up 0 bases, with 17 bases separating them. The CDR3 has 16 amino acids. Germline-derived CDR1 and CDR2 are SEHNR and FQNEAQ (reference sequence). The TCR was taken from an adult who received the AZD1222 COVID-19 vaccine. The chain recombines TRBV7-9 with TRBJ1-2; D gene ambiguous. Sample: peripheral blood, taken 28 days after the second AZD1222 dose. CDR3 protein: CASRVASSNPNYGYTF. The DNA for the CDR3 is TGTGCCAGCAGGGTGGCATCTAGCAACCCTAACTATGGCTACACCTTC.